The text below deals with one T cell receptor (beta chain). It has no known antigen specificity. No quality values exist for individual bases; no much larger clone is one base distant. The CDR3, cysteine through phenylalanine, is 15 amino acids long. Only CDR3 DNA remains: 45 bases, in frame from the first base. The junction shows trimming of 3 bases on V and 1 base on J, plus 15 bases between the germline ends. Looking up the germline V gene (reference sequence) yields CDR1 GTSNPN and CDR2 SVGIG. The data were obtained in a study of Tregs in tolerant kidney transplant recipients (dated by TCRdb to between 2018 and 2021). Turning to the overall study: The study applied TCRbeta sequencing to find donor-specific regulatory T cells before combined kidney and bone marrow transplantation and then followed those same cells after transplant. Several methods of expanding Tregs specific for an allogeneic donor were compared by TCRbeta repertoire sequencing in 3 healthy controls.

Thawed PBMCs were FACS-sorted into unstimulated Tregs (CD4+CD25+CD127-), CD4+ non-Tregs (CD4+CD25-), CD4 cells and CD8 cells. Healthy control blood came either as purchased buffy coats or from healthy volunteers. Healthy control blood was processed to PBMCs with a Ficoll density gradient and then cryopreserved, whereas patient PBMCs were collected both before and after transplant. For TCRbeta CDR3 sequencing, genomic DNA from the sorted cells was extracted using the QIAGEN DNeasy Blood and Tissue Kit. High-throughput TCRbeta CDR3 sequencing was carried out commercially through immunoSEQ, with PCR amplification with bias correction and internal controls included. Per the source publication's procedure: Unique productive TCRbeta sequences were defined by CDR3 nucleotide sequence where primers matched, otherwise by CDR3 amino acid sequence with Vbeta and Jbeta genes. Sorting error was corrected by removing sequences shared between sorted populations at a frequency ratio of 2:1 or less, and the remaining shared sequences were assigned to the higher population. A sequence counted as donor-reactive if, in CFSE-low cells, the sequence had a frequency of at least 0.01% and was expanded at least 5-fold compared with unstimulated cells. Jensen-Shannon divergence calculated on the top 100 TCRbeta sequences ranked by frequency was used to measure repertoire divergence. When a sample had multiple sequencing runs, each run was corrected for sorting error separately and the runs were then pooled. The table comes from immuneACCESS by way of TCRdb, which keeps in-frame sequences with V and J called. Part of the clones is missing from these tables; in studies checked, under half for an unresolved V gene and the rest for unknown reasons. That table gives V, J and clone size, and the DNA gave D and trimming. The sample table holds hundreds of thousands of clones, of which roughly 80% were seen once. The top ten constitute less than 0.75% of the sample.

Points the paper makes about the study in general: The study was limited by small patient numbers, and the findings need validation in larger populations and under other immunosuppression protocols. Biological reproducibility was not examined directly, but technical replication error appeared to be minimal. Expanding Tregs with activated donor B cells appeared to identify the most biologically relevant and donor-specific TCRbeta repertoire.

The V gene is TRBV30 and the J gene is TRBJ1-1; no D gene is confidently identified. Sequenced: CD4+ T cells from blood. The source of this sequence is a human donor in good health. The DNA sequence is given as TGTGCCTGGAGGGTAGGGCCCGGTAGGAACACTGAAGCTTTCTTT. The resulting protein is CAWRVGPGRNTEAFF.